The T cell receptor (beta chain) described here comes from a study of cytomegalovirus exposure and HLA in healthy donors. Using immunoSEQ multiplex PCR, the repertoire was profiled, and TCRdb retains in-frame clones only, with some absent. The sample records tens of thousands of clones, 90% being singletons. On this clone: The antigen is not known.

Overall study results and limits: As was reported, the classifier diagnosed cytomegalovirus status with high specificity and sensitivity.

The CDR3 consists of 15 residues. V gave up 5 bases and J gave up 3 bases; unmatched junction bases: 6. Per germline, CDR1 ENHRY and CDR2 SYGVKD. Sequencing was performed on PBMCs. The TCR sequence derives from a young man in good health and CMV-seronegative. The chain combines TRBV10-3 with TRBJ2-3, with 9 bases matching TRBD1. Here the CDR3 DNA reads TGTGCCATCAGTTGGGACAGGGCGAAAACAGATACGCAGTATTTT. The encoded protein is CAISWDRAKTDTQYF.